The clone carrying this TCR beta chain was observed once. What it recognizes is unknown. This sample is drawn from a study of cytomegalovirus exposure and HLA in healthy donors. V shed 4 bases and J shed 8 bases, with 21 bases lying between them. CDR1 and CDR2 from the germline V gene are SQVTM and ANQGSEA. CDR3 size: 15 residues. Study-level findings and limits: Per published reports, the classifier diagnosed cytomegalovirus status with high specificity and sensitivity.

Only in-frame clones appear in the TCRdb table, and some are missing; sequencing was by immunoSEQ multiplex PCR. This table holds a few hundred thousand clones, approximately 84% found once. This TCR came from a man aged 18 to 35 in good health and CMV-seropositive. Material for sequencing was PBMCs. This sequence joins TRBV29-1 and TRBJ2-1; D may be TRBD1 or TRBD2 (5 bases each). Here the CDR3 reads CSVASRDPEHDEQFF. CDR3 coding DNA: TGCAGCGTTGCCTCCCGGGACCCGGAGCACGATGAGCAGTTCTTC.